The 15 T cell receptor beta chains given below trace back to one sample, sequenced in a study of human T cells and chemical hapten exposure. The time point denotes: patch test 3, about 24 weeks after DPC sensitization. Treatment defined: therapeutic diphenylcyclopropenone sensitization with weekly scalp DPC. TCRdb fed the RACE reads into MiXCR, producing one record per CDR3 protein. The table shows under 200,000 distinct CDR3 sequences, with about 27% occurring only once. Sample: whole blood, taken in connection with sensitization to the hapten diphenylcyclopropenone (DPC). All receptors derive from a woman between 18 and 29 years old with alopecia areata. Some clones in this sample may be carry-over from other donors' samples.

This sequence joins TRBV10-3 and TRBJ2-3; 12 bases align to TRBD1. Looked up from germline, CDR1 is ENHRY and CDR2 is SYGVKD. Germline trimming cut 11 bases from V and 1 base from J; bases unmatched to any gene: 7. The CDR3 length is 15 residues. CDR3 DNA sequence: TGTGCCTCCCAGGGGACAGGGGGCGGCACAGATACGCAGTATTTT. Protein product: CASQGTGGGTDTQYF.

CDR3 loop: CSALIDAPPLHF. Written as DNA, the CDR3 is TGCAGTGCTCTAATTGACGCTCCACCCCTCCACTTT. The chain joins TRBV20-1 to TRBJ1-6, with D unresolved. The CDR3 has 12 amino acids. Germline assignment: CDR1 DFQATT and CDR2 SNEGSKA (reference sequence). The V end lost 5 bases, the J end lost 11 bases, and 13 bases lay between the germline ends.

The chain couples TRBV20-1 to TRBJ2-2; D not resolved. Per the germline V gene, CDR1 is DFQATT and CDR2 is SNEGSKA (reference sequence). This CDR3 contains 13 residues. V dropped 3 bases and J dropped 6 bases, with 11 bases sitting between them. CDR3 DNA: TGCAGTGCTAGGACGGGCTTCTCCGGGGAGCTGTTTTTT. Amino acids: CSARTGFSGELFF.

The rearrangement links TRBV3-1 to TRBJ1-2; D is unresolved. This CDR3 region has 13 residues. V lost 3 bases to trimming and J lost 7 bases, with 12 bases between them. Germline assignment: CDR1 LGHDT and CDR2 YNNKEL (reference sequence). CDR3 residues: CASSQTPLGGYTF. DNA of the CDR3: TGTGCCAGCAGCCAGACCCCTTTAGGTGGCTACACCTTC.

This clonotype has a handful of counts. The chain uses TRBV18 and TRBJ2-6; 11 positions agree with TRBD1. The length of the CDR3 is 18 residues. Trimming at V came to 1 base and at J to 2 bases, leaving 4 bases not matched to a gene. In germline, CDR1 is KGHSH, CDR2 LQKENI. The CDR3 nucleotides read TGTGCCAGCTCACCACTGGACAGGGGGCGAACTGGGGCCAACGTCCTGACTTTC. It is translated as CASSPLDRGRTGANVLTF.

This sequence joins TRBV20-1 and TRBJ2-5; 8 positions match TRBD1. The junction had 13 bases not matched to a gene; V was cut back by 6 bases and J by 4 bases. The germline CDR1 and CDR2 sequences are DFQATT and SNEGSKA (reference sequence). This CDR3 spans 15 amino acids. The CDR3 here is CSASMQWTGRETQYF. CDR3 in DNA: TGCAGTGCCAGCATGCAATGGACAGGGAGAGAGACCCAGTACTTC.

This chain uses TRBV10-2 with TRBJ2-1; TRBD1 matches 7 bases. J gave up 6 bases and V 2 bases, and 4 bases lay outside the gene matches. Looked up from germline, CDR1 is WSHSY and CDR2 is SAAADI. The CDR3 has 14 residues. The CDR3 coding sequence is TGCGCCAGCAGTGAGGCAGGGGGAATCAATGAGCAGTTCTTC. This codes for CASSEAGGINEQFF.

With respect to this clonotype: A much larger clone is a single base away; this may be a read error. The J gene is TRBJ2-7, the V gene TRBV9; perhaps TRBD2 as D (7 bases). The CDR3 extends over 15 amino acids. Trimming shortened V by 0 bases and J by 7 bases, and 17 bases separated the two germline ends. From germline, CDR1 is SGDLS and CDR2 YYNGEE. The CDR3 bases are TGTGCCAGCAGCGTAGAGGGACCAGCGGGGACAGAGCAGTACTTC. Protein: CASSVEGPAGTEQYF.

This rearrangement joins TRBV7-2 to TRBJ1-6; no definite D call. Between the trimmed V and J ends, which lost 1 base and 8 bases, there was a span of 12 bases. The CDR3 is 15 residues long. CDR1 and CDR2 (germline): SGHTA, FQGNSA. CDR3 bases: TGTGCCAGCAGCTTAGTCTCTTTGGGTGATTCACCCCTCCACTTT. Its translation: CASSLVSLGDSPLHF.

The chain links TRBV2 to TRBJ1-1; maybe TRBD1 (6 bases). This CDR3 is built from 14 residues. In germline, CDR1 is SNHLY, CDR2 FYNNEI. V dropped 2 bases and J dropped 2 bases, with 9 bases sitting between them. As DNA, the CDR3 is TGTGCCAGCAGTGAAATAGGGGGAAACACTGAAGCTTTCTTT. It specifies CASSEIGGNTEAFF.

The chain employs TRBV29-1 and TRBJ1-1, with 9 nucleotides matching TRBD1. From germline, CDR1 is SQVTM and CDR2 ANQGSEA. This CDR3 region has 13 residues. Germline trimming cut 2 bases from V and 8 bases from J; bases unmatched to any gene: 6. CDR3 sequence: CSVEHRGRGEAFF. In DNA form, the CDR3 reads TGCAGCGTTGAACACAGGGGGCGCGGGGAAGCTTTCTTT. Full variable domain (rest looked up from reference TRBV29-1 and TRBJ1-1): SAVISQKPSRDICQRGTSLTIQCQVDSQVTMMFWYRQQPGQSLTLIATANQGSEATYESGFVIDKFPISRPNLTFSTLTVSNMSPEDSSIYLCSVEHRGRGEAFFGQGTRLTVV.

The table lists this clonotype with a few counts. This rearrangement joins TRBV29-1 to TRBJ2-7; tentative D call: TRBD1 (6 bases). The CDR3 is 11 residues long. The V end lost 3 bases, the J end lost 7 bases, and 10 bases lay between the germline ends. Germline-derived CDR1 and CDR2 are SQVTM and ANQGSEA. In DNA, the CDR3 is TGCAGCGTTGACTTACAGGGTGAGCAGTACTTC. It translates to CSVDLQGEQYF.

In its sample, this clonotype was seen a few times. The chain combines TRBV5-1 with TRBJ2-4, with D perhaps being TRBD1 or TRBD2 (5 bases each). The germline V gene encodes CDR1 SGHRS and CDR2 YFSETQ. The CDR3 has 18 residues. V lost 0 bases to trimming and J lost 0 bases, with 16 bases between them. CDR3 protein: CASSLEGRRGLAKNIQYF. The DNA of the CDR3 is TGCGCCAGCAGCTTGGAAGGGAGAAGGGGCCTAGCCAAAAACATTCAGTACTTC.

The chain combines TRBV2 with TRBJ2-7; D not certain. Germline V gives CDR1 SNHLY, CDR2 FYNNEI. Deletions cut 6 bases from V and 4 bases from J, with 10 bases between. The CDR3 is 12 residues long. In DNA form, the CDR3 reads TGTGCCAGCAGATGGGGAAAGTACGAGCAGTACTTC. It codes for CASRWGKYEQYF.

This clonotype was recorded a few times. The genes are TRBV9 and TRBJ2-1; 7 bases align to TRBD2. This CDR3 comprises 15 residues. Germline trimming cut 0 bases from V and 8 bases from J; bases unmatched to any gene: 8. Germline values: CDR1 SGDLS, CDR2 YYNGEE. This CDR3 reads CASSVASGGWDEQFF. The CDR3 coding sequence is TGTGCCAGCAGCGTAGCTAGCGGCGGATGGGATGAGCAGTTCTTC.